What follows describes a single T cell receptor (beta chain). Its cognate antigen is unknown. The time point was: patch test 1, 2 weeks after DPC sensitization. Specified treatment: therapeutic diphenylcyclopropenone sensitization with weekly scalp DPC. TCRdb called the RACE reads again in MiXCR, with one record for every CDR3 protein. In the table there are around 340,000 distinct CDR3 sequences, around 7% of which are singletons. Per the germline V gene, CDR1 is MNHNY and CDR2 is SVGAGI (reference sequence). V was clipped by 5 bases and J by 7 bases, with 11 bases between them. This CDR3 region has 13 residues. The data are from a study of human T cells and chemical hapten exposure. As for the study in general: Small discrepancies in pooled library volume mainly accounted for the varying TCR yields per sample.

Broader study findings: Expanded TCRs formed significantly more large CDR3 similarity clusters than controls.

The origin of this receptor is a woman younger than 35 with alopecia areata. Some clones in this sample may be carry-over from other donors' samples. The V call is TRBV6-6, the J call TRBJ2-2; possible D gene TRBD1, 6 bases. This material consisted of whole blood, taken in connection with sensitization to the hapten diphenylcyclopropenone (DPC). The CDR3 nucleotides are TGTGCCAGCAGTGCACAGGGACACGGGGAGCTGTTTTTT. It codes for CASSAQGHGELFF.